This TCR beta chain comes out of a study of cytomegalovirus exposure and HLA in healthy donors. Overall study: There were fewer than 130 million unique TCR beta sequences, drawn from 150 million to 200 million T cells, in an earlier analysis.

PCR primers comprised 60 Vbeta and 13 Jbeta primers. The repertoire was sequenced with immunoSEQ multiplex PCR; TCRdb's copy has only in-frame clones and lacks some. Of some 190,000 clones listed, about 85% are singletons. In its sample, this clone was seen a few times. Its antigen is unidentified. Study observations and caveats: Previous analysis showed most TCR beta V segments were productive about 90% or about 30% of the time. Rarity held for most TCR sequences, but there were some public TCRs that occurred in many donors. As confirmed in vitro, a few CMV-associated chains were specific for CMV antigens.

The germline CDR1 and CDR2 sequences are SGDLS and YYNGEE. The CDR3 runs to 16 residues. V shed 3 bases and J shed 3 bases, with 15 bases lying between them. The clonotype originates from a boy between 2 and 10 years old in good health and CMV-seronegative. Sequences were obtained from PBMCs. This rearrangement joins TRBV9 to TRBJ2-2, with D perhaps TRBD1 (6 bases). The CDR3, as DNA: TGTGCCAGCAGCGACGAGATCGCAGGGGACACCGGGGAGCTGTTTTTT. Its translation is CASSDEIAGDTGELFF.